The entry below describes one T cell receptor (beta chain). Its target is not known. The sample belongs to a study of T cell responses to AZD1222 COVID-19 vaccine. Findings and limits, study-wide: Dominant at 160-218 and 743-854, vaccine-associated CD4 TCRs also spanned spike. Baseline testing showed seropositivity in only 6 or 7 AZD1222 recipients. Regions left unmutated in variants are reportedly the target of nearly half of spike-specific TCRs. The donor cohort was predominantly white British with a female majority, and clonal diversity may have been underestimated.

The germline gives CDR1 MNHEY, CDR2 SMNVEV (reference sequence). The CDR3 contains 15 residues. The ends were cut back, 5 bases at V and 4 bases at J, with 15 bases in the middle. The assay was immunoSEQ multiplex PCR, and TCRdb's table has in-frame clones only and misses some. The table shows about 160,000 clones, with about 90% occurring only once. The chain joins TRBV27 to TRBJ1-5; possible D gene TRBD1, 5 bases. This TCR was sampled from an adult in good health. Source: peripheral blood, taken on day 0 of MenACWY control vaccination. This CDR3 is CASSPLQGVNQPQHF. As DNA, the CDR3 is TGTGCCAGCAGTCCGCTACAAGGGGTAAATCAGCCCCAGCATTTT.